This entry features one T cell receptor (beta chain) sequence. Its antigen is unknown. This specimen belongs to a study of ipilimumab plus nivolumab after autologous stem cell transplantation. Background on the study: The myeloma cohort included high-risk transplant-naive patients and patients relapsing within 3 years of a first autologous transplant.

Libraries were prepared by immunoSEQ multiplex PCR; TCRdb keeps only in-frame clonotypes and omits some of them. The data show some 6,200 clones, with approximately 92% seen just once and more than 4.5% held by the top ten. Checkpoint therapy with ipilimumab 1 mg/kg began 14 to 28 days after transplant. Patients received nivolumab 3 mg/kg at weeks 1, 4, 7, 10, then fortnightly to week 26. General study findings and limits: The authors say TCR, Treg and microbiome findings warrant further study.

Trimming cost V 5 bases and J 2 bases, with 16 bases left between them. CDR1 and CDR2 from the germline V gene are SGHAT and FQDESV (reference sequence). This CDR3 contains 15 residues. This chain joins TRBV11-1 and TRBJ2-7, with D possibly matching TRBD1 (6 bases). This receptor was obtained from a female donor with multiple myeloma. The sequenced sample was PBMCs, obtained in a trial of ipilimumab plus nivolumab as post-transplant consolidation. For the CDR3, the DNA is TGTGCCAGCAGCCTACTCCGGGACACCACCTACGAGCAGTACTTC. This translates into CASSLLRDTTYEQYF.